This passage covers 27 T cell receptor beta chains from one sample sequenced in a study of tumor-infiltrating lymphocytes in primary liver carcinoma. Germline DNA was also extracted, while the blood RNA originated from unsorted whole blood. TCR beta cDNA was prepared out of roughly 490 ng total RNA by means of a constant-region primer. Employing slightly modified ARM-PCR, three nested multiplex PCR rounds were run, and these gave rise to the TCR beta libraries. TRBV1-TRBV30 forward and Cbeta reverse primers drove the first two approximately 10-cycle rounds. One entry per CDR3 protein, called by TCRdb with MiXCR from the multiplex PCR reads. The table lists a few hundred thousand distinct CDR3 sequences, nearly 60% of them singletons. What was sequenced was peripheral blood. The receptors were gathered from a woman under 40 with primary liver carcinoma and hepatitis B virus infection.

To note about this clonotype: Since a much larger clone is just one base distant, this may be a read error. V usage is TRBV4-1 and J usage is TRBJ2-1; a weak D match, TRBD1 (6 bases). Per the germline V gene, CDR1 is MGHRA and CDR2 is YSYEKL. CDR3 length: 15 amino acids. CDR3 nucleotide sequence: TGCGACAGCAGCCGAACAGGGAGCTCCTACAATGAGCAGTTCTTC. This sequence encodes CDSSRTGSSYNEQFF.

The chain employs TRBV5-5 and TRBJ1-5; TRBD1 matches 12 bases. Losses at the gene ends were 4 bases for V and 7 bases for J; bases not matched to a gene: 6. Germline loops: CDR1 SGHKS, CDR2 YYEKEE (reference sequence). CDR3 size: 15 residues. CDR3 sequence reads: CASSLGTGGSQPQHF. DNA for the CDR3: TGTGCCAGCAGCCTCGGGACAGGGGGCAGCCAGCCCCAGCATTTT.

The rearrangement links TRBV5-1 to TRBJ2-3; 9 bases fit TRBD2. Per germline, CDR1 SGHRS and CDR2 YFSETQ. The CDR3 sequence is 16 residues long. With 5 bases clipped from V and 3 bases from J, the junction kept 10 bases outside the gene matches. CDR3 nucleotide sequence: TGCGCCAGCAGGCGTAGCGGGAGTATGGGTACAGATACGCAGTATTTT. This codes for CASRRSGSMGTDTQYF.

This clonotype has more than one count but fewer than ten. The V gene is TRBV6-6, the J gene TRBJ2-1; 8 bases fit TRBD2. Germline CDR1 is MNHNY and CDR2 is SVGAGI (reference sequence). J lost 4 bases, V lost 6 bases, and 20 bases had no gene match. This CDR3 is built from 19 residues. The CDR3 region has the DNA TGTGCCAGCAGCGGCCAACGACAAGGACTAGCTGTGATGTACAATGAGCAGTTCTTC. This gives the protein CASSGQRQGLAVMYNEQFF.

CDR3 protein: CASSYGLAPDGGELFF. The CDR3 region has the DNA TGTGCCAGCAGTTACGGACTAGCGCCTGACGGCGGGGAGCTGTTTTTT. The chain carries TRBV6-6 and TRBJ2-2; 9 bases match TRBD2. CDR1 and CDR2 (germline): MNHNY, SVGAGI (reference sequence). This CDR3 region has 16 residues. V lost 2 bases and J lost 7; bases outside the gene matches: 8.

This clonotype was seen only a few times. This could be a read error, since a much larger clone is one nucleotide away. The rearrangement joins TRBV11-3 to TRBJ2-2; D uncertain. Germline V CDR1 and CDR2: SGHNT, YENEEA. The CDR3 is 15 residues long. The CDR3 bases are TGTGTCAGCAGCCCCCCCATATCGAACACCGGGGAGCTGTTTTTT. It encodes CVSSPPISNTGELFF.

The rearrangement joins TRBV4-3 to TRBJ2-5; tentative D call: TRBD1 (6 bases). In germline, CDR1 is LGHNA, CDR2 YSLEER. The V gene lost 2 bases and the J gene lost 4 bases, with 17 bases spanning the gap. The CDR3 is made up of 16 amino acids. In DNA, the CDR3 is TGCGCCAGCAGCCAAAGGTTGGGGGCTAAGGGAGAGACCCAGTACTTC. Protein product: CASSQRLGAKGETQYF.

This rearrangement joins TRBV18 to TRBJ1-6, with a possible D match to TRBD1 (5 bases). Germline CDR1 is KGHSH and CDR2 is LQKENI. The CDR3 extends over 14 amino acids. Trimming removed 3 bases from V and 7 bases from J, with 10 bases in between. In DNA form, the CDR3 reads TGTGCCAGCTCACCTGGGGCAGACAATTCACCCCTCCACTTT. As protein: CASSPGADNSPLHF.

Concerning this clonotype itself: Being one base from a much bigger clone, this may be a read error. J is TRBJ2-1 and V is TRBV6-2 or TRBV6-3; D gene uncertain. CDR3 length equals 11 residues. CDR1 is MNHEY and CDR2 is SVGEGT in the germline V gene. The CDR3 coding sequence is TGTGCCAGCGGTTATATCTATGAGCAGTTCTTC. Translation gives CASGYIYEQFF.

On this clonotype: One junction end disagrees with the germline gene, perhaps due to a read error. The gene calls are TRBV5-4 and TRBJ2-7; the match to TRBD1 covers 10 bases. The CDR3 is 15 residues long. Germline-derived CDR1 and CDR2 are SGHNT and YYREEE (reference sequence). The CDR3: CVSSSFAGQGYEQYF. Here the CDR3 DNA reads TGTGTCAGCAGCTCGTTCGCGGGACAGGGGTACGAGCAGTACTTC.

This clonotype was seen many times. The CDR3 region has the DNA TGTGCCTGGAGTGTCAAAGCGGCTCCCATGGCAGATACGCAGTATTTT. It translates to CAWSVKAAPMADTQYF. This chain connects TRBV30 to TRBJ2-3, with D tentatively TRBD2 (5 bases). This CDR3 region has 16 residues. Germline V gives CDR1 GTSNPN, CDR2 SVGIG (reference sequence). V was shortened by 0 bases and J by 4 bases, with 17 bases between the two germline ends.

As concerns this clonotype: Compared with germline, one end of the junction differs, possibly owing to a read error. This chain joins TRBV11-2 and TRBJ2-1; D is undetermined. The germline gives CDR1 SGHAT, CDR2 FQNNGV. The CDR3 consists of 16 residues. CDR3 in amino acids: CASSGHSSGPLNERFF. CDR3 in DNA: TGTGCCAGCAGCGGCCACTCATCCGGGCCACTCAATGAGCGGTTCTTC. Combining the CDR3 with reference TRBV11-2 and TRBJ2-1 gives the whole variable domain EAGVAQSPRYKIIEKRQSVAFWCNPISGHATLYWYQQILGQGPKLLIQFQNNGVVDDSQLPKDRFSAERLKGVDSTLKIQPAKLEDSAVYLCASSGHSSGPLNERFFGPGTRLTVL.

As concerns this clonotype: Given a much more abundant clone one base away, this may be a read error. The chain couples TRBV10-2 to TRBJ2-1; 7 bases are shared with TRBD2. This CDR3 contains 16 residues. Germline CDR1 and CDR2: WSHSY and SAAADI. The CDR3 DNA is TGCGCCAGCAGTGACCCGGGACTATGGGTCTACAATGGGCAGTTCTTC. It specifies CASSDPGLWVYNGQFF.

V gene TRBV13 combines with J gene TRBJ1-5; 11 bases are a match to TRBD1. Germline trimming cut 4 bases from V and 7 bases from J; bases unmatched to any gene: 3. The CDR3 length is 14 residues. The germline V gene has CDR1 PRHDT and CDR2 FYEKMQ (reference sequence). CDR3 loop: CASSSGQGGQPQHF. The CDR3 bases are TGTGCCAGCAGCTCGGGACAGGGGGGACAGCCCCAGCATTTT.

For this clonotype: The germline gene is not matched at one end of the junction; a read error may be the cause. The chain is built from TRBV5-4 and TRBJ2-3; 11 bases agree with TRBD1. The germline V gene has CDR1 SGHNT and CDR2 YYREEE (reference sequence). The length of the CDR3 is 15 residues. The CDR3 is CASLQRTGGPDPQYF. The DNA for the CDR3 is TGTGCCAGCCTACAGAGGACAGGGGGCCCAGATCCGCAGTATTTT.

Comments on this clonotype: Lacking the conserved final phenylalanine or tryptophan, this CDR3 likely reflects a read error. This chain uses TRBV11-2 with TRBJ1-1; D ambiguous. Germline V gives CDR1 SGHAT, CDR2 FQNNGV. Trimming took 3 bases from V and 7 from J, leaving 18 bases between them. CDR3 length: 15 residues. The CDR3 DNA follows: TGTGCCAGCAGCTTTACCGCCCGTGTGATAATTGAAGCTTTCATT. Amino acids: CASSFTARVIIEAFI.

The chain combines TRBV6-6 with TRBJ2-7, with 7 bases identical to TRBD2. Germline-derived CDR1 and CDR2 are MNHNY and SVGAGI (reference sequence). This CDR3 is 13 amino acids long. J lost 4 bases, V lost 2 bases, and 2 bases had no gene match. As DNA, the CDR3 is TGTGCCAGCAGTTACGCGGGAGAGTACGAGCAGTACTTC. Its protein is CASSYAGEYEQYF.

This clonotype was found many times. The chain carries TRBV4-1 and TRBJ1-1; 8 positions agree with TRBD1. CDR3 length equals 15 residues. Germline CDR1 is MGHRA and CDR2 is YSYEKL. The J segment lost 3 bases and the V segment lost 2 bases, leaving 5 bases of the junction unmatched. As DNA, the CDR3 is TGCGCCAGCAGCCAACAGGGGGCAAGCGACACTGAAGCTTTCTTT. Translating it yields CASSQQGASDTEAFF.

The chain combines TRBV6-2 or TRBV6-3 with TRBJ2-7; possibly TRBD2 for D (6 bases). CDR3 length: 13 amino acids. In germline, CDR1 is MNHEY, CDR2 SVGEGT. Between the trimmed V and J ends, which lost 10 bases and 1 base, there was a span of 14 bases. CDR3 in amino acids: CANGAGFSYEQYF. The DNA of the CDR3 is TGTGCCAATGGGGCGGGATTTTCCTACGAGCAGTACTTC.

This clonotype has ten or more counts. V usage is TRBV4-3 and J usage is TRBJ2-5; D not resolved. Germline V lookup: CDR1 LGHNA, CDR2 YSLEER. V was shortened by 4 bases and J by 2 bases, with 8 bases between the two germline ends. The CDR3 is made up of 13 amino acids. For the CDR3, the DNA is TGCGCCAGCAGCCGGCAGTTACAAGAGACCCAGTACTTC. Translated: CASSRQLQETQYF.

Note on this clonotype: A much more abundant neighbour one base away suggests this may be a read error. The chain carries TRBV6-1 and TRBJ1-2; 10 bases align to TRBD1. CDR1 and CDR2 from the germline V gene are MNHNS and SASEGT. V shed 6 bases and J 7 bases; nucleotides not matched to a gene: 14. This CDR3 comprises 16 residues. The CDR3 region has the DNA TGTGCCAGCAGCGAGGAAGGGACAGGGGCGTTCGGTGGCTACACCTTC. Encoded protein: CASSEEGTGAFGGYTF.

The chain recombines TRBV5-1 with TRBJ2-7, with D unresolved. CDR1 is SGHRS and CDR2 is YFSETQ in the germline V gene. The CDR3 has 15 amino acids. Trimming cost V 0 bases and J 2 bases, with 12 bases left between them. The CDR3, as DNA: TGCGCCAGCAGCTTGGAATTCGGCGGAGCCTACGAGCAGTACTTC. This gives the protein CASSLEFGGAYEQYF.

The table lists this clonotype with many counts. V gene TRBV29-1 combines with J gene TRBJ1-1; D gene uncertain. The ends were cut back, 2 bases at V and 5 bases at J, with 15 bases in the middle. Germline V gene lookup returns CDR1 SQVTM and CDR2 ANQGSEA. This CDR3 is built from 14 residues. The CDR3: CSVERGYGRTEAFF. The CDR3 DNA sequence: TGCAGCGTTGAACGAGGGTATGGGAGGACTGAAGCTTTCTTT. The full variable domain, its missing parts supplied by reference TRBV29-1 and TRBJ1-1, is SAVISQKPSRDICQRGTSLTIQCQVDSQVTMMFWYRQQPGQSLTLIATANQGSEATYESGFVIDKFPISRPNLTFSTLTVSNMSPEDSSIYLCSVERGYGRTEAFFGQGTRLTVV.

This chain links TRBV12-3 or TRBV12-4 with TRBJ2-1; no clear D gene. The CDR3 length is 11 residues. The ends were cut back, 3 bases at V and 8 bases at J, with 5 bases in the middle. As DNA, the CDR3 is TGTGCCAGCAGTTTTTTATATGAGCAGTTCTTC. It encodes CASSFLYEQFF.

The CDR3 sequence: CASPRLGRGETQYF. Here the CDR3 DNA reads TGCGCCAGCCCACGTCTGGGGAGGGGAGAGACCCAGTACTTC. The rearrangement uses TRBV4-1 and TRBJ2-5; 7 bases agree with TRBD2. J lost 4 bases, V lost 8 bases, and 10 bases had no gene match. This CDR3 region has 14 residues. CDR1 and CDR2 (germline): MGHRA, YSYEKL.

This clonotype has a handful of counts. The CDR3 region has the DNA TGTGCCAGTCCGGCGCGTGGCTCTGTCGGCAATCAGCCCCAGCATTTT. Protein product: CASPARGSVGNQPQHF. The chain recombines TRBV5-6 with TRBJ1-5; D not resolved. V was shortened by 8 bases and J by 2 bases, with 20 bases between the two germline ends. Germline-derived CDR1 and CDR2 are SGHDT and YYEEEE. The CDR3 length is 16 residues.

This clonotype has just a few counts. The V call is TRBV7-8, the J call TRBJ2-3, with TRBD1 identical over 7 bases. The CDR3 consists of 17 residues. CDR1 and CDR2 from the germline V gene are SGHVS and FQNEAQ. V trimming: 3 bases; J trimming: 4 bases; junction bases outside the gene matches: 13. Here the CDR3 DNA reads TGTGCCAGCAGCTTCCGGTCACAGGGGCTGCGGGCAGATACGCAGTATTTT. It translates to CASSFRSQGLRADTQYF.